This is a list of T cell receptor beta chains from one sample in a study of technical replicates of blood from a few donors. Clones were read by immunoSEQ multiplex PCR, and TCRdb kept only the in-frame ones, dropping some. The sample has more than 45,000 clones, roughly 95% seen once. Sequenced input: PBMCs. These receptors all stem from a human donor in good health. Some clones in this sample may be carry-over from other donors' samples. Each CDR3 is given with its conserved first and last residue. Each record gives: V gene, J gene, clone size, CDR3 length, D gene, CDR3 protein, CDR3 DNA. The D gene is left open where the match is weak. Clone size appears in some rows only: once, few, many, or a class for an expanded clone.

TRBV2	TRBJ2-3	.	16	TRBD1	CASRGRDRTNTDTQYF	TGTGCCAGCAGAGGCAGGGACAGGACGAACACAGATACGCAGTATTTT
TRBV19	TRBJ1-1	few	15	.	CASSILGGGNTEAFF	TGTGCCAGTAGTATTCTTGGGGGAGGGAACACTGAAGCTTTCTTT
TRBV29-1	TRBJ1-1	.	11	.	CSVERGQEAFF	TGCAGCGTAGAGCGGGGGCAAGAAGCTTTCTTT
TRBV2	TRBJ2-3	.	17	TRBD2	CASTPGLAGDITDTQYF	TGTGCCAGCACCCCGGGACTAGCGGGGGATATCACTGATACGCAGTATTTT
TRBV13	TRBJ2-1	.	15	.	CASSKPGTQNNEQFF	TGTGCCAGCAGCAAGCCCGGGACTCAAAACAATGAGCAGTTCTTC
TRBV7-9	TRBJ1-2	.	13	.	CASSLTGGYGYTF	TGTGCCAGCAGCTTAACGGGAGGCTATGGCTACACCTTC
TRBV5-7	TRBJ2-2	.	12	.	CATRAGTGELFF	TGTGCCACCCGGGCGGGCACCGGGGAGCTGTTTTTT
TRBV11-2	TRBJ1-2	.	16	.	CASSSPRDTANYGYTF	TGTGCCAGCAGCTCCCCCCGGGACACCGCTAACTATGGCTACACCTTC
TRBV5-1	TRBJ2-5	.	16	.	CASSSLGLWVGETQYF	TGCGCCAGCAGCTCCCTCGGACTATGGGTAGGGGAGACCCAGTACTTC
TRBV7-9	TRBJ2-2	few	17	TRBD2	CASRPGTSGINTGELFF	TGTGCCAGCAGACCCGGGACTAGCGGGATCAACACCGGGGAGCTGTTTTTT
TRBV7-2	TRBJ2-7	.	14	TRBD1	CASSLDRGRNEQYF	TGTGCCAGCAGCCTGGACAGGGGGCGGAACGAGCAGTACTTC
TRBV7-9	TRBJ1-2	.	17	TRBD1	CASSLYKGTGGKVGYTF	TGTGCCAGCAGCTTATACAAGGGGACAGGGGGCAAGGTTGGCTACACCTTC
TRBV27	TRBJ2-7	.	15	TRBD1	CASSLTGTALGEQYF	TGTGCCAGCAGTCTCACCGGGACAGCTTTGGGCGAGCAGTACTTC
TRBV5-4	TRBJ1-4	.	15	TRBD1	CASSSYRDRDEKLFF	TGTGCCAGCAGCTCGTACCGGGACAGGGACGAAAAACTGTTTTTT
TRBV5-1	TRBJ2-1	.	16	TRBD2	CASSILGGGQTNEQFF	TGCGCCAGCAGCATCCTCGGGGGGGGGCAAACCAATGAGCAGTTCTTC
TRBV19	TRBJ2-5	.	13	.	CASSIVTGETQYF	TGTGCCAGTAGTATAGTAACGGGAGAGACCCAGTACTTC
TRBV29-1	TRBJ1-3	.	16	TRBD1	CSVDLQGADSGNTIYF	TGCAGCGTCGATCTACAGGGGGCCGACTCTGGAAACACCATATATTTT
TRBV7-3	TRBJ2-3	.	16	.	CASSLILQKSTDTQYF	TGTGCCAGCAGCTTAATTTTACAGAAAAGCACAGATACGCAGTATTTT
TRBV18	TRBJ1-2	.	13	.	CASSPADKYGYTF	TGTGCCAGCTCACCGGCGGACAAGTATGGCTACACCTTC
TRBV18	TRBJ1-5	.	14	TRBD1	CASSPQGAGQPQHF	TGTGCCAGCTCACCGCAGGGGGCTGGACAGCCCCAGCATTTT
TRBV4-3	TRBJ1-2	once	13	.	CASSQATGYGYTF	TGCGCCAGCAGCCAAGCGACAGGCTATGGCTACACCTTC
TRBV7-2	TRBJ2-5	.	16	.	CASSTRRGSYQETQYF	TGTGCCAGCAGCACTCGACGGGGGTCGTACCAAGAGACCCAGTACTTC
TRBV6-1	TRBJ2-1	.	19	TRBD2	CASSGGLAGVISSYNEQFF	TGTGCCAGCAGTGGGGGACTAGCGGGAGTAATAAGCTCCTACAATGAGCAGTTCTTC
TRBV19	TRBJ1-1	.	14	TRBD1	CASSRQGENTEAFF	TGTGCCAGTAGCCGACAGGGGGAGAACACTGAAGCTTTCTTT
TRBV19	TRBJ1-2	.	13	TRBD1	CASSPDRGGGYTF	TGTGCCAGTAGTCCCGACAGGGGCGGTGGCTACACCTTC
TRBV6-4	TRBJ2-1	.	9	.	CAGSVEQFF	TGTGCCGGCTCTGTTGAGCAGTTCTTC
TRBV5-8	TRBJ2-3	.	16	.	CASSLGAPIEPDTQYF	TGTGCCAGCAGCTTGGGGGCCCCAATCGAGCCAGATACGCAGTATTTT
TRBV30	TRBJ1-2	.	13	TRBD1	CAWSVQGAPGYTF	TGTGCCTGGAGTGTTCAGGGGGCGCCTGGCTACACCTTC
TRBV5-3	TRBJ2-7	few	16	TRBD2	CARSNLGLAGAYEQYF	TGTGCCAGAAGTAATCTCGGACTAGCGGGAGCATACGAGCAGTACTTC
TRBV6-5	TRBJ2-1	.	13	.	CASKGARYNEQFF	TGTGCCAGCAAAGGGGCCCGCTACAATGAGCAGTTCTTC
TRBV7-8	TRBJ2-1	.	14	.	CASSIGSSYNEQFF	TGTGCCAGCAGCATAGGTTCGTCCTACAATGAGCAGTTCTTC
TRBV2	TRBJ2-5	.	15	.	CASSEFVEGGETQYF	TGTGCCAGCAGTGAGTTCGTTGAGGGGGGGGAGACCCAGTACTTC
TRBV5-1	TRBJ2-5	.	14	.	CASSLEWGRETQYF	TGCGCCAGCAGCTTGGAATGGGGGCGAGAGACCCAGTACTTC
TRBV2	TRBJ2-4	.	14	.	CASSINLAKNIQYF	TGTGCCAGCAGTATAAACTTAGCCAAAAACATTCAGTACTTC
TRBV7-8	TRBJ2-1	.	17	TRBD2	CASSLRTSGRGEIEQFF	TGTGCCAGCAGCTTACGGACTAGCGGGAGGGGGGAGATCGAGCAGTTCTTC
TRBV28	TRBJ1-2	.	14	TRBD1	CASSFDRGPGGYTF	TGTGCCAGCAGCTTTGACAGGGGGCCTGGCGGCTACACCTTC
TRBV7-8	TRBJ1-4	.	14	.	CASSLEVSGEKLFF	TGTGCCAGCAGCTTAGAGGTATCGGGTGAAAAACTGTTTTTT
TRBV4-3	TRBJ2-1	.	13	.	CASSRELAGTQFF	TGCGCCAGCAGCCGAGAACTAGCCGGGACGCAGTTCTTC
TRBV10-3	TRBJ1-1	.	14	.	CAISEVTGNTEAFF	TGTGCCATCAGTGAGGTGACAGGCAACACTGAAGCTTTCTTT
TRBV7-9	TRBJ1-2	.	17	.	CASSLPGHDLNNYGYTF	TGTGCCAGCAGCTTGCCGGGACACGACCTTAATAACTATGGCTACACCTTC
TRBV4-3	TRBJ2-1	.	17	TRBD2	CASSHDIAGSSYNEQFF	TGCGCCAGCAGCCATGATATAGCGGGGAGCTCCTACAATGAGCAGTTCTTC
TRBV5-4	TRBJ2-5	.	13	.	CASSPEGLETQYF	TGTGCCAGCAGCCCGGAGGGGTTAGAGACCCAGTACTTC
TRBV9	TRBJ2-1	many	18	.	CASSDAAAGARRRGEQFF	TGTGCCAGCAGCGACGCCGCCGCAGGGGCTAGAAGGCGCGGTGAGCAGTTCTTC
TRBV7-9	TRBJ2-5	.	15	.	CASSLGRVGQETQYF	TGTGCCAGCAGCTTAGGGAGAGTTGGTCAAGAGACCCAGTACTTC
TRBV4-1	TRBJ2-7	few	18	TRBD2	CASSQIPGLAGETYEQYF	TGCGCCAGCAGCCAAATCCCGGGACTAGCGGGGGAAACCTACGAGCAGTACTTC
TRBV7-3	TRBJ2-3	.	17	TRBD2	CASSKGLAGGVSDTQYF	TGTGCCAGCAGCAAGGGACTAGCGGGGGGTGTAAGCGATACGCAGTATTTT